This T cell receptor beta chain is drawn from a study of blood T cells in healthy people across ages (dated by TCRdb to the mid-2010s). About the study as a whole: In model experiments, template switching captured roughly one uniquely barcoded TCR beta cDNA molecule for every two T cells. To track age-related changes in TCR beta repertoire diversity, the study relied on deep sequencing normalized with unique cDNA molecular identifiers. For two donors (one aged 18 to 29 and one aged 80 or older), the study analyzed two additional independent replicas of 1 million unique cDNA reads from the same blood draw. To avoid experimental bias, donors of different ages were spread randomly across the sequencing lanes. Donors were grouped into four age groups: young (average 16 years), middle-aged (around 39), aged (around 60) and long-lived (approximately 78).

As concerns this clonotype: Its specific antigen is unknown. It has no much larger one-base neighbor in the sample; base qualities were not kept.

Libraries were built with 5' RACE. The run used an Illumina HiSeq 2500. A second roughly 6 to 12 cycle PCR used a sample-barcoded 5' primer and a J-beta primer mix. A template-switch 5' adaptor carrying 12 random nucleotides introduced a unique molecular identifier onto each TCR beta cDNA molecule. At least 2.5 million CDR3-containing paired-end reads were obtained from each sample. First-strand cDNA was synthesized from all RNA with the Mint cDNA synthesis kit, primed by a TRBC-specific oligonucleotide. After uracil-DNA glycosylase treatment, a first 18-cycle PCR used universal primers M1SS and BC2_uni_R on all cDNA. As for the authors' bioinformatics: For normalization, 1 million high-quality reads were randomly selected from each sample, with every read carrying a distinct molecular identifier. Reads sharing molecular identifiers were discarded rather than binned into consensus sequences. MiTCR, with a Q25 quality threshold and the strictest error-elimination algorithm, was used for CDR3 identification, clonotype clustering and error correction. A nonparametric unseen species model using Euler transformation provided a lower-bound estimate of total TCR beta diversity. The raw public data were reprocessed by TCRdb itself: fastp quality trimming at Q25, MiXCR clonotype calling, in-frame beta chains only. Each entry merges the rows of one CDR3 protein and shows their most common DNA and genes. TCRdb, not the original authors, processed these V and J calls. In this sample the table shows about 640,000 distinct CDR3 sequences, roughly 53% of which occur a single time. 35% to 40% of the sample is in the top ten clones.

The donors were around 39 Caucasian individuals from Russia, aged roughly 6 to 100 years, who were systemically healthy. Each donor gave about 9.7 milliliters of peripheral blood, drawn into EDTA-treated Vacutainer tubes. PBMCs were isolated by Ficoll-Paque density-gradient centrifugation, with at least 7 million obtained per sample. Total RNA, at least 5 micrograms per sample, was extracted from PBMCs with Trizol reagent. The percentages of naive CD45RAhigh/CD27high T cells were determined by flow cytometry on a PBMC aliquot from every donor. What the research found in general, with its limitations: Donor CMV infection status was unknown, potentially confounding age-related changes in expanded clonotypes. The percentage of naive T cells measured by flow cytometry correlated strongly with observed TCR beta diversity. As age increased, observed TCR beta diversity per million T cells dropped in a roughly linear way, and a significant reduction was already evident by age 40. Total diversity estimates from one million sequenced T cells were considered lower bounds and underestimates. Since profiling was done on bulk unsorted PBMCs, naive and antigen-experienced compartments could not be conclusively compared. Compared with the aged group, the long-lived group had more naive CD4+ T cells, fewer expanded clones and increased TCR diversity, a pattern suggesting age selection.

Relative to germline, V is missing 2 bases and J is missing 5 bases, with 5 bases of the junction outside any gene match. Per the germline V gene, MNHEY is the CDR1 and SVGAGI is the CDR2. From the cysteine up to the phenylalanine, the CDR3 has a length of 15 residues. Only the CDR3 DNA stays, 45 bases, in frame from base 1. The receptor chain draws on TRBV6-5 and TRBJ1-4, with 7 bases matching TRBD1. Sequenced sample: blood. This TCR derives from a man aged 55-75 years in good health. The CDR3 protein: CASSYLGTDNEKLFF. At the DNA level, the sequence is TGTGCCAGCAGTTACCTTGGGACAGACAATGAAAAACTGTTTTTT.